The 14 T cell receptor beta chains below all came from one sample that was sequenced in a study of T cells in women clearing cervical HPV infection (dated by TCRdb to 2016 to 2018). Library preparation employed the immunoSEQ multiplex PCR assay. Not all clones reach the TCRdb copy of this immuneACCESS table, which keeps in-frame sequences only. Checked studies attribute under half of the gap to unresolved V genes and leave the rest unexplained. This sample's table lists roughly 35,000 clones. Around 1.7% of the sample lies in the top ten. The sample comprised blood buffy coat. Receptor source: a woman between 18 and 70 years old with a cervical HPV16 infection that either progressed to CIN3+ or cleared (not recorded which).

Regarding this clone: The read ends 3 residues shy of where the CDR3 ends; the end is completed using the germline J gene. The chain uses TRBV7-8 and TRBJ2-5; tentatively, D is TRBD1 (5 bases). CDR1 is SGHVS and CDR2 is FQNEAQ in the germline V gene. V was cut by 4 bases and J by 5 bases, with 14 bases left in between. The CDR3 has 14 amino acids. This CDR3 is CASSYAGIWETQYF. The covered CDR3 bases are TGTGCCAGCAGCTATGCAGGGATATGGGAGACC.

The CDR3 DNA, read in part, is TGTGCCAGCAGTGGACAGGGTGGCCCGGGGAGCAATCAGCCC. It encodes CASSGQGGPGSNQP. The complete CDR3 reads CASSGQGGPGSNQPQHF. The genes are TRBV2 and TRBJ1-5; 7 bases map to TRBD1. The read terminates 3 residues ahead of where the CDR3 ends, so the germline J gene completes it. CDR1 is SNHLY, CDR2 FYNNEI, per germline. Unmatched junction bases numbered 10, after V lost 4 bases and J lost 1 base. The CDR3 is made up of 17 amino acids.

On this clone itself: Coverage ceases 3 residues before the CDR3 finishes, and the germline J gene fills in the end. The J gene is TRBJ1-4, the V gene TRBV3-1 (or the pseudogene TRBV3-2), with a possible D match to TRBD1 (5 bases). The CDR3 consists of 13 residues. The germline V gene encodes CDR1 LGHDT and CDR2 YNNKEL (reference sequence). V lost 4 bases, J lost 7 bases, and 10 bases lay in between. The CDR3 is CASSRTGGEKLFF. Incomplete CDR3 DNA: TGTGCCAGCAGCCGGACCGGGGGTGAAAAA.

To note about this clone: Read data end 3 residues before the CDR3 end; the end is taken from the germline J gene. The rearrangement links TRBV6-2 or TRBV6-3 to TRBJ1-1; a possible D gene is TRBD1 (5 bases). Germline V CDR1 and CDR2: MNHEY, SVGEGT. The CDR3 is 15 residues long. The germline V and J ends were trimmed by 7 bases and 1 base, with 16 bases remaining between them. The sequenced part of the CDR3 DNA is TGTGCCAGCAAAAACTTGGTGACAGAGAACACTGAA. Translating it yields CASKNLVTENTE. The complete CDR3 reads CASKNLVTENTEAFF.

A word on this clone: The CDR3 end is not reached by the read, which stops 3 residues before it; the germline J gene fills it in. V and J are TRBV19 and TRBJ1-6; possible D gene TRBD1, 5 bases. The CDR3 has 13 amino acids. Trimming shortened V by 7 bases and J by 5 bases, and 9 bases separated the two germline ends. From germline, CDR1 is LNHDA and CDR2 SQIVND (reference sequence). CDR3 DNA, as far as it was read: TGTGCCAGTAAAAGGGGTGATAATTCACCC. It yields the protein CASKRGDNSP. The complete CDR3 sequence is CASKRGDNSPLHF.

As concerns this clone: The read halts 3 residues ahead of the CDR3 end, with the missing end drawn from the germline J gene. V is TRBV20-1 and J is TRBJ2-2; perhaps TRBD1 as D (5 bases). Germline loops: CDR1 DFQATT, CDR2 SNEGSKA (reference sequence). V shed 5 bases and J shed 0 bases, with 10 bases lying between them. This CDR3 has 14 amino acids. The CDR3 region is CSAGKQANTGELFF. The part of the CDR3 DNA that was read is TGCAGTGCTGGAAAACAGGCGAACACCGGGGAG.

Comments on this clone: The CDR3 end falls 3 residues outside the read, so it is completed with the germline J gene. The rearrangement links TRBV4-1 to TRBJ1-4; 10 bases map to TRBD1. Germline values: CDR1 MGHRA, CDR2 YSYEKL. The V segment lost 4 bases and the J segment 10 bases; nucleotides outside the gene matches: 9. The CDR3 covers 15 residues. The CDR3 reads CASSPGQGRDRKLFF. CDR3 DNA, as far as it was read: TGCGCCAGCAGCCCGGGACAGGGGAGGGATAGAAAA.

Of note for this clone: With the read ending 3 residues before the CDR3 end, the germline J gene is used to fill in that end. This chain connects TRBV20-1 to TRBJ2-5; TRBD2 matches at 8 bases. Trimming removed 6 bases from V and 2 bases from J; junction bases left unmatched: 11. This CDR3 has 15 amino acids. The V gene's germline CDR1 is DFQATT and CDR2 SNEGSKA (reference sequence). The CDR3 bases that were read are TGCAGTGCCCGGCAAGGAGGCGGGAGGCAAGAGACC. This translates into CSARQGGGRQET. The CDR3 in its entirety is CSARQGGGRQETQYF.

On this clone itself: The CDR3 goes on 3 residues after the read ends, and that part is filled in from the germline J gene. The chain joins TRBV19 to TRBJ1-5, with D hard to call. The V end lost 2 bases, the J end lost 5 bases, and 10 bases lay between the germline ends. CDR1 is LNHDA, CDR2 SQIVND, per germline (reference sequence). This CDR3 spans 14 amino acids. The chain's CDR3 is CASSIRPLDQPQHF. CDR3 DNA, as far as it was read: TGTGCCAGTAGTATAAGGCCACTAGATCAGCCC.

CDR3 loop: CASSPDGQGNSPLFF. CDR3 DNA (partial): TGTGCCAGCAGCCCCGATGGACAGGGAAACTCACCA. The rearrangement uses TRBV2 and TRBJ1-4; 8 bases agree with TRBD1. The read ends 3 residues shy of where the CDR3 ends; the end is completed using the germline J gene. This CDR3 has 15 amino acids. Per the germline V gene, CDR1 is SNHLY and CDR2 is FYNNEI.

For this clone: The DNA ends 3 residues before the CDR3 does, and the rest of the CDR3 is filled in from the germline J gene. The V gene is TRBV19, the J gene TRBJ2-1; TRBD2 agrees at 9 bases. This CDR3 has 14 amino acids. Unmatched junction bases numbered 7, after V lost 4 bases and J lost 9 bases. In germline, CDR1 is LNHDA, CDR2 SQIVND (reference sequence). The CDR3 loop is CASSRAGGVSEQFF. The CDR3 bases that were read are TGTGCCAGTAGTAGGGCGGGGGGGGTCAGTGAG.

Regarding this clone: The CDR3 end is not reached by the read, which stops 3 residues before it; the germline J gene fills it in. The genes are TRBV18 and TRBJ2-3, with 7 bases identical to TRBD1. CDR1 KGHSH and CDR2 LQKENI come from the germline V gene. The CDR3 extends over 17 amino acids. The CDR3 reads CASSPHGPGTDLGTQYF. CDR3 DNA, as far as it was read: TGTGCCAGCTCACCACACGGTCCCGGGACAGACTTAGGGACG.

Worth noting for this clone: The read falls 3 residues short of the CDR3 end, and the missing part is taken from the germline J gene. V is TRBV13 and J is TRBJ1-6; maybe TRBD1 (6 bases). V gave up 5 bases and J gave up 10 bases, with 18 bases separating them. From germline, CDR1 is PRHDT and CDR2 FYEKMQ (reference sequence). The CDR3 has 15 residues. Incomplete CDR3 DNA: TGTGCCAGCAGCCATGAACAGGGCATCATCTCACCC. Its translation is CASSHEQGIISP. The whole CDR3 protein is CASSHEQGIISPLHF.

Worth noting for this clone: The read ends 3 residues before the CDR3 terminus; that terminus is restored from the germline J gene. The chain has TRBV5-1 and TRBJ2-3; 7 nucleotides line up with TRBD2. CDR1 is SGHRS and CDR2 is YFSETQ in the germline V gene. The trim removed 4 bases at V and 2 bases at J, leaving 10 bases unmatched. CDR3 length: 16 residues. CDR3 residues: CASSIGGAGYTDTQYF. The DNA read from the CDR3 is TGCGCCAGCAGCATTGGGGGAGCGGGATACACAGATACG.